This T cell receptor beta chain was profiled in a study of blood T cell repertoires in COVID-19. Turning to the study itself: Material from acute and convalescent COVID-19 was sourced from the United States, Italy and Spain. From T cells, B-cell-depleted T cells, or PBMCs came the material, which was cDNA or gDNA.

During active infection, Seattle patients enrolled and were then monitored through disease. In the study's own analysis: Cell counts per sample came from amplifying reference gene primers. Clones were sequenced by immunoSEQ multiplex PCR, and TCRdb holds only the in-frame ones, with some missing. V and J calls and clone size are those listed in that table; D and trimming were worked out from the DNA. The sample contains roughly 190,000 clones, about 81% of which appear only once. The CDR3 is 15 residues long. V gave up 7 bases and J gave up 1 base, with 17 bases separating them. Germline CDR1 and CDR2: SGHRS and YFSETQ.

This TCR came from a woman in her fifties or sixties with COVID-19, enrolled during active disease. V and J are TRBV5-1 and TRBJ1-1; TRBD1 is a possible D gene (5 bases). The sequencing input was peripheral blood. The CDR3: CASSSVAGKNTEAFF. CDR3 in DNA: TGCGCCAGCTCCAGCGTCGCAGGGAAGAACACTGAAGCTTTCTTT.